These 25 T cell receptor delta chains came from one sample sequenced in a study of gamma-delta chains in newborns, infants, children. TCRdb processed the reads again with the CATT caller. The profile covers about 4,900 delta-chain clones, with roughly 3.9% appearing a single time and 7.8% taken by the ten largest. The sequenced sample was blood. The receptors stem from a child who was a newborn, infant or young child, either healthy, febrile or measles-vaccinated (not recorded which).

V and J are TRAV29/DV5 and TRDJ1, with D possibly TRDD3 on 6 matching bases. The CDR3 length is 19 residues. Germline CDR1 NSMFDY, CDR2 ISSIKDK. CDR3 in amino acids: CAESATSMGDTRRDDQLIF. The CDR3 nucleotides are TGTGCCGAAAGCGCGACCAGCATGGGTGATACGCGAAGGGATGATCAACTCATCTTT.

This clone has more than one count but fewer than ten. The amino acid sequence in TCRdb belongs to a much larger clone and departs from this DNA's translation at residue 14, likely a sequencing read error; the sequence shown is translated from the DNA. The chain employs TRDV1 and TRDJ1, with 8 bases fitting TRDD3. The germline V gene encodes CDR1 TSWWSYY and CDR2 QGS. The length of the CDR3 is 16 residues. The CDR3 here is CALGELPYVGYDKPIF. CDR3 in DNA: TGTGCTCTTGGGGAACTTCCATACGTGGGATACGATAAACCCATCTTT.

This chain uses TRDV2 with TRDJ1; tentative D call: TRDD3 (5 bases). Per germline, CDR1 GEAIGNYY and CDR2 EKD. V was trimmed by 0 bases and J by 5 bases, leaving 21 bases between them. The length of the CDR3 is 17 residues. CDR3 in amino acids: CACDTGLGGRPWDKLIF. The CDR3, as DNA: TGTGCCTGTGACACCGGATTAGGGGGCCGACCGTGGGATAAACTCATCTTT.

This clone was picked up a small number of times. Possible read error: a much larger clone is one base away. The J gene is TRDJ1, the V gene TRDV2; 8 nucleotides agree with TRDD3. Looked up from germline, CDR1 is GEAIGNYY and CDR2 is EKD. The CDR3 contains 20 residues. The CDR3 reads CACDTGRFTVGYAYTDKPIF. In DNA form, the CDR3 reads TGTGCCTGTGACACCGGTAGATTTACTGTGGGATACGCTTACACCGATAAACCCATCTTT.

In regard to this clone: The protein in TCRdb stems from a much larger clone and differs at residue 10 from this DNA's translation, likely a read error; here the protein is translated from the DNA. The V call is TRDV1, the J call TRDJ1, with D maybe TRDD3 (5 bases). The CDR3 covers 17 residues. V was cut by 1 base and J by 0 bases, with 15 bases left in between. Per the germline V gene, CDR1 is TSWWSYY and CDR2 is QGS. CDR3 sequence: CALGERRRGVYTDKLIF. In DNA, the CDR3 is TGTGCTCTTGGGGAACGTCGGAGGGGGGTCTACACCGATAAACTCATCTTT.

Judged by abundance, this clone is large. Other DNA sequences within the sample encode an identical CDR3. The rearrangement links TRDV2 to TRDJ3; 12 nucleotides align to TRDD3. The trim removed 3 bases at V and 0 bases at J, leaving 2 bases unmatched. This CDR3 comprises 18 residues. The V gene's germline CDR1 is GEAIGNYY and CDR2 EKD. The CDR3 here is CACDVLGDTSWDTRQMFF. The CDR3 DNA sequence: TGTGCCTGTGACGTACTGGGGGATACCTCCTGGGACACCCGACAGATGTTTTTC.

This clone is medium-sized (0.01 to 0.1%). This could be a read error, since a much larger clone is one nucleotide away. The V gene is TRDV2, the J gene TRDJ2; 8 nucleotides agree with TRDD3. V was pared by 0 bases and J by 1 base, with 3 bases of the junction left unmatched. CDR1 GEAIGNYY and CDR2 EKD come from the germline V gene. The CDR3 covers 16 residues. The CDR3 DNA sequence: TGTGCCTGTGACACCGTACTGGGGGGTTTGACAGCACAACTCTTCTTT. This encodes CACDTVLGGLTAQLFF.

Note on this clone: A far more abundant clone sits one base away, making this likely a read error. Other nucleotide sequences from this sample produce the same CDR3. The rearrangement uses TRDV1 and TRDJ1; D not resolved. The CDR3 covers 14 residues. Germline V gives CDR1 TSWWSYY, CDR2 QGS. CDR3 nucleotide sequence: TGTGCTCTTGGGGAACTGGGGTACACCGATAAGCTCATCTTT. Amino acid sequence: CALGELGYTDKLIF.

This clone showed up just a few times. TCRdb attributes to this sequence the protein of a much larger clone, which differs from the DNA translation at residue 12; a read error is likely, and the protein displayed is translated from the DNA. The chain has TRDV1 and TRDJ1; TRDD3 agrees at 10 bases. Germline lookup yields CDR1 TSWWSYY and CDR2 QGS. The CDR3 spans 17 residues. V shed 3 bases and J 3 bases; nucleotides not matched to a gene: 10. In DNA, the CDR3 is TGTGCTCTTGGGGACAAGGTGCTGGGGGGATACGCCGATAAACTCATCTTT. It codes for CALGDKVLGGYADKLIF.

Remarks on this clone: This likely stems from a read error, as it lies one base from a far larger clone. Other DNA sequences of this sample code for an identical CDR3. J is TRDJ3 and V is TRDV2; 9 positions match TRDD3. With 3 bases clipped from V and 0 bases from J, the junction kept 8 bases outside the gene matches. The CDR3 is made up of 19 amino acids. Per the germline V gene, CDR1 is GEAIGNYY and CDR2 is EKD. CDR3 amino acids: CACDSVLGDLSWDTRQMFF. The CDR3 nucleotides read TGTGCCTGTGACTCGGTACTGGGGGACCTCTCCTGGGACACCCGACAGATGTTTTTC.

By sample share, this clone is medium-sized. The identical CDR3 is also encoded by other nucleotide sequences in the sample. The chain joins TRDV2 to TRDJ3, with 13 positions matching TRDD3. The germline CDR1 and CDR2 sequences are GEAIGNYY and EKD. The CDR3 loop spans 20 amino acids. V trimming: 0 bases; J trimming: 2 bases; junction bases outside the gene matches: 6. For the CDR3, the DNA is TGTGCCTGTGACACCCTACTGGGGGATACGAAAGCCTGGGACACCCGACAGATGTTTTTC. Residues: CACDTLLGDTKAWDTRQMFF.

Worth noting for this clone: A much larger clone lies a single base off, so this may be a read error. This chain links TRDV2 with TRDJ3; 8 bases are shared with TRDD3. The germline CDR1 and CDR2 sequences are GEAIGNYY and EKD. The CDR3 is 22 residues long. After removal of 3 bases from V and 0 bases from J, the junction contained 18 bases not matched to a gene. CDR3 sequence: CACDVLGATQDPSSWDTRQMFF. The CDR3 DNA reads as TGTGCCTGTGACGTACTGGGGGCTACGCAAGATCCTAGCTCCTGGGACACCCGACAGATGTTTTTC.

This clone is labeled large (0.1 to 1%). Other DNA sequences of this sample code for an identical CDR3. This rearrangement joins TRDV2 to TRDJ1; TRDD3 agrees at 7 bases. The J segment lost 0 bases and the V segment lost 0 bases, leaving 0 bases of the junction unmatched. Germline CDR1 is GEAIGNYY and CDR2 is EKD. There are 14 residues in the CDR3. In DNA form, the CDR3 reads TGTGCCTGTGACACCGGGGGATACACCGATAAACTCATCTTT. Translated, it gives CACDTGGYTDKLIF.

In this sample, this clone turned up a few times. Given a far larger clone just one base away, this is likely a sequencing read error. The J gene is TRDJ1, the V gene TRAV29/DV5; D possibly corresponds to TRDD3 (7 bases). V was pared by 5 bases and J by 1 base, with 45 bases between. The CDR3 is 24 amino acids. From germline, CDR1 is NSMFDY and CDR2 ISSIKDK. For the CDR3, the DNA is TGTGCAGCGAGGGTTCCTCAGGGGGTCCTCCTACGTGGATACGCTCCACTACTCACCGATAAACTCATCTTT. This gives the protein CAARVPQGVLLRGYAPLLTDKLIF.

This clone is judged medium-sized (0.01 to 0.1%). The identical CDR3 is also encoded by other nucleotide sequences in the sample. This chain uses TRDV1 with TRDJ1, with D maybe TRDD3 (5 bases). The length of the CDR3 is 20 residues. Trimming removed 1 base at V and 1 base at J, with 25 bases between. In germline, CDR1 is TSWWSYY, CDR2 QGS. CDR3 sequence: CALGEPPRTDPWDCTDKLIF. The CDR3 DNA reads as TGTGCTCTTGGGGAACCCCCAAGAACGGATCCGTGGGATTGCACCGATAAACTCATCTTT.

This clone was seen more than once but under ten times. This may come from a read error, since a much larger clone is one base off. V usage is TRDV1 and J usage is TRDJ1, with 13 bases matching TRDD3. The length of the CDR3 is 18 residues. Germline assignment: CDR1 TSWWSYY and CDR2 QGS. CDR3 residues: CAPGELATGGYVADKLIF. DNA for the CDR3: TGTGCTCCTGGGGAACTAGCTACTGGGGGATACGTCGCCGATAAACTCATCTTT.

As concerns this clone: The TCRdb record carries a much larger clone's protein, which differs from this DNA's translation at residue 4; a read error is the likely cause, and the protein listed here is the DNA translation. This rearrangement joins TRAV29/DV5 to TRDJ1; D gene unclear. In germline, CDR1 is NSMFDY, CDR2 ISSIKDK. This CDR3 region has 16 residues. V was trimmed by 4 bases and J by 0 bases, leaving 19 bases between them. The CDR3 loop reads CAAPYREGDYTDKLIF. The CDR3 bases are TGTGCAGCACCGTATAGAGAGGGAGACTACACCGATAAACTCATCTTT.

This clone is labeled medium-sized. V usage is TRAV29/DV5 and J usage is TRDJ2; TRDD3 matches at 13 bases. This CDR3 has 21 residues. Unmatched junction bases numbered 20, after V lost 0 bases and J lost 6 bases. From germline, CDR1 is NSMFDY and CDR2 ISSIKDK. The CDR3 DNA is TGTGCAGCAAGCGGAATTCGGCCGCTCTACTGGGGGATACGGAGGGCAGCACAACTCTTCTTT. Protein: CAASGIRPLYWGIRRAAQLFF. The complete variable domain, with remaining parts taken from reference TRAV29/DV5 and TRDJ2, reads DQQVKQNSPSLSVQEGRISILNCDYTNSMFDYFLWYKKYPAEGPTFLISISSIKDKNEDGRFTVFLNKSAKHLSLHIVPSQPGDSAVYFCAASGIRPLYWGIRRAAQLFFGKGTQLIVEP.

Concerning this clone: Mismatch with germline at one junction end may stem from a read error. CDR3 loop: CACDTVQGGALTTQLFF. CDR3 in DNA: TGTGCCTGCGACACCGTACAAGGGGGAGCTTTGACAACACAACTCTTCTTT. The genes are TRDV2 and TRDJ2, with D possibly being TRDD3 (6 bases). Germline V CDR1 and CDR2: GEAIGNYY, EKD. CDR3 length: 17 amino acids.

In regard to this clone: The TCRdb protein, from a much larger clone, departs from this DNA's translation at residue 3, likely by read error; the protein shown derives from the DNA. The chain links TRDV2 to TRDJ2, with TRDD3 matching 13 bases. CDR1 and CDR2 (germline): GEAIGNYY, EKD. CDR3 size: 16 residues. The CDR3 spells CASDVLGDTRTAQLFF. The DNA of the CDR3 is TGTGCCAGTGACGTACTGGGGGATACGCGGACAGCACAACTCTTCTTT.

Concerning this clone itself: TCRdb's protein for this DNA is that of a much larger clone and differs from the translation at residue 5, likely a read error; the protein shown is the DNA translation. CDR3 loop: CALGGGIDALYTDKLIF. The CDR3 region has the DNA TGTGCTCTTGGGGGAGGGATTGATGCCTTATACACCGATAAACTCATCTTT. This chain uses TRDV1 with TRDJ1; the D gene is possibly TRDD3 (5 bases). CDR1 and CDR2 (germline): TSWWSYY, QGS. The CDR3 totals 17 residues. The V gene lost 4 bases and the J gene lost 0 bases, with 18 bases spanning the gap.

Comment on this clone: Possible read error: a much larger clone is one base away. This chain uses TRDV1 with TRDJ1; TRDD3 aligns across 9 bases. The CDR3 runs 27 residues. Trimming cost V 3 bases and J 0 bases; bases outside gene matches: 38. In germline, CDR1 is TSWWSYY, CDR2 QGS. The CDR3 region has the DNA TGTGCTCTTGGGGAGAGGGTGGGCCCGTCCCGTTACTGGGGGACACTCCCTCTAAATGACAACACCGATAAACTCATCTTT. Its protein product is CALGERVGPSRYWGTLPLNDNTDKLIF.

About this clone: The protein in TCRdb stems from a much larger clone and differs at residue 3 from this DNA's translation, likely a read error; here the protein is translated from the DNA. The genes are TRDV1 and TRDJ1; 11 bases are a match to TRDD3. The CDR3 runs 18 residues. The germline gives CDR1 TSWWSYY, CDR2 QGS. CDR3 loop: CAPGELVRYWGITDKLIF. The DNA for the CDR3 is TGTGCTCCTGGGGAACTGGTTAGGTACTGGGGGATAACCGATAAACTCATCTTT.

With regard to this clone: The translation of this DNA and the TCRdb protein of a much larger clone differ at residue 5, probably owing to a read error; the protein shown here is translated from the DNA. The V and J genes are TRAV29/DV5 and TRDJ2, with D possibly called TRDD2 or TRDD3 (5 bases each). Trimming removed 5 bases at V and 0 bases at J, with 17 bases between. The CDR3 spans 16 residues. CDR1 NSMFDY and CDR2 ISSIKDK come from the germline V gene. The CDR3 coding sequence is TGTGCAGCGGGGGTACGCGTTCCTTCTTTGACAGCACAACTCTTCTTT. It yields the protein CAAGVRVPSLTAQLFF.

Worth noting for this clone: The mismatch at residue 8 between this DNA's translation and the TCRdb protein of a much larger clone likely reflects a read error; the protein shown is translated from the DNA. The chain joins TRDV2 to TRDJ2; possibly TRDD3 for D (6 bases). Germline CDR1 GEAIGNYY, CDR2 EKD. The V gene lost 3 bases and the J gene lost 5 bases, with 15 bases spanning the gap. There are 15 residues in the CDR3. CDR3 nucleotide sequence: TGTGCCTGTGACGGGAGGGGGAACACAACAGCACAACTCTTCTTT. It yields the protein CACDGRGNTTAQLFF.